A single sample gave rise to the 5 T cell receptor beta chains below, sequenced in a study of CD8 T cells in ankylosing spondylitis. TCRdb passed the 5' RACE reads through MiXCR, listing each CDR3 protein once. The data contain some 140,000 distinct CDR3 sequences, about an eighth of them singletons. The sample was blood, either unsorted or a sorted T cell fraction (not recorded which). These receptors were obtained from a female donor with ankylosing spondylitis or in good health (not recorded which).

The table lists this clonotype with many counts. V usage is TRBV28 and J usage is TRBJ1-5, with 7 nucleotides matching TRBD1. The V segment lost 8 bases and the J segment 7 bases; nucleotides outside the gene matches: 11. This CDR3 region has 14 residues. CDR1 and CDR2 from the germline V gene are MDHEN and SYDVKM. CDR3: CASGDRVSEQPQHF. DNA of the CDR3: TGTGCCAGCGGCGACAGGGTGTCGGAACAGCCCCAGCATTTT.

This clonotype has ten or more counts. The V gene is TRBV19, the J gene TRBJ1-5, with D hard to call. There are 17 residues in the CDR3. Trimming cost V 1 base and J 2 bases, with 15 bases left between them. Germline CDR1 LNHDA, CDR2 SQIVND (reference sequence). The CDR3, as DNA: TGTGCCAGTAGTATAGGTCCCCAGTTTAGGGGCAATCAGCCCCAGCATTTT. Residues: CASSIGPQFRGNQPQHF.

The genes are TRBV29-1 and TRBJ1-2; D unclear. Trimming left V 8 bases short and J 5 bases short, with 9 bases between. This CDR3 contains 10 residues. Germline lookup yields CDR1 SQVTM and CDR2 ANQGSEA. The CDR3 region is CSSYSYGYTF. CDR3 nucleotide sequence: TGCAGCTCTTACTCTTATGGCTACACCTTC.

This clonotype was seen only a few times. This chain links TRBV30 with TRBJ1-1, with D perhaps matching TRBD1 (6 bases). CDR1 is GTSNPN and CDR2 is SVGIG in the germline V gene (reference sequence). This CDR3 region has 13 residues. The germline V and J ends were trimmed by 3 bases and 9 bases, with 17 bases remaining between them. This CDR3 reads CAWSLGGQGKAFF. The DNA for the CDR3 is TGTGCCTGGAGCCTCGGCGGGCAGGGGAAAGCTTTCTTT.

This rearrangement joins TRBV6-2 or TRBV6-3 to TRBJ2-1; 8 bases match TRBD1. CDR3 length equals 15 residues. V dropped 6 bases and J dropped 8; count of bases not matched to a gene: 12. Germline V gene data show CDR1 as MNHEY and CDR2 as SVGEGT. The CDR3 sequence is CASRTGARFTDEQFF. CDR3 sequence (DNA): TGTGCCAGCAGGACAGGGGCCCGTTTTACAGATGAGCAGTTCTTC.